Shown below are 24 T cell receptor beta chains from a single sample sequenced in a study of tumor and adjacent non-tumor tissue in lung cancer. TCRbeta libraries were built with three rounds of nested PCR, modified from ARM-PCR. Using its own MiXCR run on the multiplex PCR reads, TCRdb lists one record per CDR3 protein. The data show over 100,000 distinct CDR3 sequences, 75% seen once. No cell sorting was done before RNA was extracted from the tissue. Input material: lung tumor tissue. The receptors were sampled from a woman aged 60-70 years with non-small cell lung cancer.

With respect to this clonotype: At one of its ends the junction is not consistent with the germline gene, which may arise from a read error. The chain links TRBV20-1 to TRBJ2-1, with D possibly TRBD2 on 7 matching bases. The CDR3 contains 15 residues. Germline V CDR1 and CDR2: DFQATT, SNEGSKA (reference sequence). As DNA, the CDR3 is TGCAGTGCCCCCAGGCGGGGGCAACACTACAATCAGCAGTTCTTC. Amino acid sequence: CSAPRRGQHYNQQFF.

A single count supports this clonotype. The rearrangement uses TRBV6-1 and TRBJ2-3; D call uncertain. CDR3 length: 14 amino acids. The ends were cut back, 3 bases at V and 3 bases at J, with 10 bases in the middle. Germline loops: CDR1 MNHNS, CDR2 SASEGT. The CDR3 coding sequence is TGTGCCAGCAGTGACTCCGGTTGGACAGATACGCAGTATTTT. Translation: CASSDSGWTDTQYF.

Remarks on this clonotype: The conserved phenylalanine or tryptophan is not found at the CDR3 terminus, so this likely reflects a read error. The chain recombines TRBV7-9 with TRBJ2-2; D is ambiguous. Germline V gives CDR1 SEHNR, CDR2 FQNEAQ (reference sequence). V lost 2 bases to trimming and J lost 9 bases, with 10 bases between them. The CDR3 covers 13 residues. Here the CDR3 reads CASSLTASWELFI. The CDR3 DNA reads TGTGCCAGCAGCTTAACGGCTTCCTGGGAGCTGTTTATT.

As regards this clonotype: The conserved final phenylalanine or tryptophan is absent from the CDR3, which likely points to a read error. Because the CDR3's place on the DNA is in doubt, the DNA is left out and the CDR3 is given as listed by TCRdb. This chain links TRBV6-5 with TRBJ2-3. With termini counted, the CDR3 has 13 amino acids. Per the germline V gene, CDR1 is MNHEY and CDR2 is SVGAGI. The CDR3 loop reads CASSYPDTDTQYV.

For this clonotype: Its ends do not fully match the called genes, so a read error is possible. The chain couples TRBV6-5 to TRBJ1-5, with D possibly TRBD1 on 6 matching bases. This CDR3 spans 15 amino acids. Germline assignment: CDR1 MNHEY and CDR2 SVGAGI. CDR3 region: CACRRTVANNRPQHF. The CDR3 coding sequence is TGTGCCTGCAGAAGGACAGTCGCCAACAATCGGCCCCAGCATTTT.

On this clonotype itself: The junction differs from germline at one of its ends, possibly a read error. V gene TRBV5-1 combines with J gene TRBJ1-2; D remains ambiguous. Germline CDR1 reads SGHRS; CDR2 reads YFSETQ. CDR3 length: 12 amino acids. The CDR3 bases are TGCTCCAGCAGCTTTAACGGCTATGGCTACACCTTC. It specifies CSSSFNGYGYTF.

The CDR3 sequence is CASRIVTSGTNNEQYF. The CDR3 nucleotides read TGTGCCAGCAGGATCGTGACCAGCGGGACTAACAATGAGCAGTACTTC. The chain is built from TRBV28 and TRBJ2-1, with 7 bases lining up with TRBD2. Gene TRBJ2-7 matches the end of the DNA better, so the J call may be wrong. In germline, CDR1 is MDHEN, CDR2 SYDVKM. CDR3 length: 16 amino acids.

This chain links TRBV11-3 with TRBJ2-1; 11 bases match TRBD2. The CDR3 is made up of 17 amino acids. CDR1 and CDR2 from the germline V gene are SGHNT and YENEEA. The CDR3 region is CVSSLESTSGSHNEQFF. The DNA for the CDR3 is TGTGTTAGCAGCTTAGAGTCAACTAGCGGGAGCCACAATGAGCAGTTCTTC.

This clonotype was found once. The V call is TRBV5-1, the J call TRBJ2-5; D may be TRBD1 (6 bases). Looked up from germline, CDR1 is SGHRS and CDR2 is YFSETQ. This CDR3 has 16 amino acids. The V end was cut by 6 bases, the J end by 1 base, with 19 bases between. As DNA, the CDR3 is TGCGCCAGCAACCCTACCAGGGGTCCACCCCAAGAGACCCAGTACTTC. As protein: CASNPTRGPPQETQYF.

The gene calls are TRBV29-1 and TRBJ1-2, with D perhaps matching TRBD1 (5 bases). Germline CDR1 and CDR2: SQVTM and ANQGSEA. The CDR3 is 12 residues long. CDR3 nucleotides: TGCAACGCGCTGACAGAGCCTTATGGCTACACCTTC. Protein product: CNALTEPYGYTF.

In the case of this clonotype: The junction differs from germline at one of its ends, possibly a read error. The V call is TRBV9, the J call TRBJ1-1; a weak D match, TRBD1 (6 bases). Germline V gives CDR1 SGDLS, CDR2 YYNGEE. CDR3 length: 14 amino acids. The CDR3: CASSAEGQNTEAFF. Written as DNA, the CDR3 is TGTGCCAGTAGCGCGGAGGGACAGAACACTGAAGCTTTCTTT.

The V call is TRBV12-3 or TRBV12-4, the J call TRBJ1-3, with D uncertain. Trimming cost V 5 bases and J 9 bases, with 8 bases left between them. The CDR3 is made up of 11 amino acids. The CDR3 region has the DNA TGTGCCAGCAGTACAGAGAGCACCATATATTTT. This codes for CASSTESTIYF.

The genes are TRBV28 and TRBJ1-4, with D unresolved. V lost 8 bases to trimming and J lost 7 bases, with 17 bases between them. Germline CDR1 is MDHEN and CDR2 is SYDVKM. This CDR3 comprises 14 residues. Here the CDR3 DNA reads TGTGCCAGCTCGCCGGCAGTGGGCGGTGAAAAACTGTTTTTT. Translating gives CASSPAVGGEKLFF.

A note on this clonotype: Sequence at one end of the junction differs from germline and may be a read error. The rearrangement uses TRBV29-1 and TRBJ1-2, with D possibly being TRBD1 (5 bases). CDR3 length: 14 amino acids. From germline, CDR1 is SQVTM and CDR2 ANQGSEA. CDR3 in DNA: TGCAGCGCTGAAGAGACAGAGATTAACTATGGCTACACCTTC. It specifies CSAEETEINYGYTF.

The V and J genes are TRBV11-2 and TRBJ2-3; D ambiguous. The CDR3 is 13 amino acids. CDR1 is SGHAT and CDR2 is FQNNGV in the germline V gene. V lost 9 bases and J lost 2, with 12 bases in between. The CDR3 DNA reads as TGTGCCAGTAGACGGCACTACACAGATACGCAGTATTTT. Its protein is CASRRHYTDTQYF.

As regards this clonotype: A much larger clone is a single base away; this may be a read error. V and J are TRBV6-2 or TRBV6-3 and TRBJ1-1, with D unclear. The germline V gene encodes CDR1 MNHEY and CDR2 SVGEGT. The CDR3 extends over 12 amino acids. In DNA, the CDR3 is TGTGCCACCAGTTATTGGGAAACTGAAGCTTTCTTT. It codes for CATSYWETEAFF.

Comments on this clonotype: The conserved final phenylalanine or tryptophan is absent from the CDR3, which likely points to a read error. The rearrangement uses TRBV11-1 and TRBJ2-7, with no clear D. CDR3 length: 15 amino acids. From germline, CDR1 is SGHAT and CDR2 FQDESV (reference sequence). With 10 bases removed from V and 2 bases from J, the gap between germline ends came to 21 bases. The CDR3: CATSLVGTKTYEQYL. CDR3 nucleotides: TGTGCCACCAGTTTAGTGGGCACAAAAACCTACGAGCAGTACCTC.

Remarks on this clonotype: At one boundary the junction diverges from the germline segment, which might be a read error. For the CDR3, the DNA is TGCGCCAGCAGCGCCACCCGGAGAACGAACAGCGGGGAGCTGTTTTTT. As protein: CASSATRRTNSGELFF. The chain couples TRBV10-2 to TRBJ2-2; D is ambiguous. The length of the CDR3 is 16 residues. Germline V gene sequence: CDR1 WSHSY, CDR2 SAAADI.

The chain joins TRBV9 to TRBJ2-2; 8 bases align to TRBD2. CDR1 is SGDLS and CDR2 is YYNGEE in the germline V gene. CDR3 size: 15 residues. Trimming removed 6 bases from V and 7 bases from J; junction bases left unmatched: 11. The CDR3 loop reads CASTKRERGIGELFF. The CDR3 nucleotides read TGTGCCAGCACCAAACGGGAGCGGGGGATCGGGGAGCTGTTTTTT. The variable domain in full, completed from reference TRBV9 and TRBJ2-2, reads DSGVTQTPKHLITATGQRVTLRCSPRSGDLSVYWYQQSLDQGLQFLIQYYNGEERAKGNILERFSAQQFPDLHSELNLSSLELGDSALYFCASTKRERGIGELFFGEGSRLTVL.

This clonotype was detected many times. The V call is TRBV5-4, the J call TRBJ2-2; weak D call: TRBD1 (5 bases). Trimming pared 10 bases from V and 4 bases from J, leaving 17 bases between. The CDR3 has 14 residues. Per the germline V gene, CDR1 is SGHNT and CDR2 is YYREEE (reference sequence). DNA of the CDR3: TGTGCCTGCGATTCTGGCAGGGCCACCGGGGAGCTGTTTTTT. Translating gives CACDSGRATGELFF.

As regards this clonotype: The junction shows a germline mismatch at one end, possibly a read error. The rearrangement joins TRBV28 to TRBJ1-5; D ambiguous. Germline V CDR1 and CDR2: MDHEN, SYDVKM. The CDR3 contains 12 residues. CDR3 residues: CASNSRDQSQHF. The DNA for the CDR3 is TGTGCCAGTAACAGTAGGGATCAGTCCCAGCATTTT.

Concerning this clonotype: Compared with germline, one end of the junction differs, possibly owing to a read error. V gene TRBV11-3 combines with J gene TRBJ2-7; TRBD2 might be the D (6 bases). Germline V CDR1 and CDR2: SGHNT, YENEEA. CDR3 size: 15 residues. The CDR3 loop is CPSSLRTGSSYELYF. For the CDR3, the DNA is TGTCCCAGCAGCTTAAGGACCGGGAGCTCCTACGAGCTGTACTTC.

Remarks on this clonotype: The missing conserved phenylalanine or tryptophan at the end of this CDR3 makes a read error likely. V and J are TRBV4-3 and TRBJ2-7; no definite D call. The CDR3 runs 13 residues. From germline, CDR1 is LGHNA and CDR2 YSLEER. CDR3 region: CASSQESSLEQYI. CDR3 nucleotides: TGCGCCAGCAGTCAAGAGAGCAGCTTGGAGCAGTACATC.

With regard to this clonotype: Likely a read error: the CDR3 ends without its conserved phenylalanine or tryptophan. The V call is TRBV20-1, the J call TRBJ1-6; D gene unclear. The CDR3 covers 13 residues. Trimming took 3 bases from V and 8 from J, leaving 11 bases between them. Germline CDR1 reads DFQATT; CDR2 reads SNEGSKA (reference sequence). CDR3 sequence: CSARRAWDSPLHL. The CDR3 DNA sequence: TGCAGTGCTAGGCGGGCTTGGGATTCACCCCTCCACCTT.